Following are 23 T cell receptor beta chains from one sample sequenced in a study of T cells after yellow fever vaccination. TCRdb processed the 5' RACE reads anew with MiXCR; each CDR3 protein has one entry. The table lists 500,000 to 650,000 distinct CDR3 sequences, approximately 13% of them singletons, with around 15% in the top ten. The sequencing here drew on PBMCs, taken on the day of the yellow fever booster vaccination. These TCRs come from a man younger than 45 who received the YFV17D yellow fever vaccine.

The chain has TRBV15 and TRBJ1-1; TRBD1 is a possible D gene (5 bases). There are 15 residues in the CDR3. V was cut by 1 base and J by 5 bases, with 14 bases left in between. Germline CDR1 reads LNHNV; CDR2 reads YYDKDF (reference sequence). CDR3 in amino acids: CATSRGGSEGTEAFF. The CDR3 DNA reads TGTGCCACCAGCAGAGGTGGCTCCGAGGGGACTGAAGCTTTCTTT.

The chain combines TRBV6-1 with TRBJ2-3; 10 nucleotides align to TRBD2. The CDR3 is 14 residues long. Trimming removed 7 bases from V and 3 bases from J; junction bases left unmatched: 4. Germline values: CDR1 MNHNS, CDR2 SASEGT. The CDR3 spells CASNPSGRTDTQYF. The CDR3 nucleotides read TGTGCCAGCAATCCTAGCGGGAGAACAGATACGCAGTATTTT.

The chain recombines TRBV3-1 with TRBJ1-1; tentatively, D is TRBD1 (6 bases). Germline V gene sequence: CDR1 LGHDT, CDR2 YNNKEL (reference sequence). The CDR3 spans 14 residues. The germline V and J ends were trimmed by 2 bases and 4 bases, with 11 bases remaining between them. CDR3 amino acids: CASSQRGGSTEAFF. The CDR3 DNA is TGTGCCAGCAGCCAAAGGGGGGGAAGCACTGAAGCTTTCTTT.

This clonotype has more than one count but fewer than ten. The gene calls are TRBV30 and TRBJ2-6; tentatively, D is TRBD2 (5 bases). CDR1 and CDR2 from the germline V gene are GTSNPN and SVGIG (reference sequence). The CDR3 has 15 amino acids. Deletions cut 3 bases from V and 3 bases from J, with 12 bases between. Here the CDR3 reads CAWSSLAGGANVLTF. The CDR3 DNA sequence: TGTGCCTGGAGCTCTCTAGCAGGTGGGGCCAACGTCCTGACTTTC.

The sample holds a few counts of this clonotype. The chain carries TRBV9 and TRBJ2-2; unclear D gene. V lost 0 bases to trimming and J lost 4 bases, with 7 bases between them. Germline CDR1 reads SGDLS; CDR2 reads YYNGEE. The CDR3 contains 14 residues. The CDR3 nucleotides are TGTGCCAGCAGCGTAGCTACTCTCACCGGGGAGCTGTTTTTT. Translating it yields CASSVATLTGELFF.

This clonotype was seen more than once but under ten times. This chain links TRBV7-9 with TRBJ2-4; D remains unclear. Germline CDR1 SEHNR, CDR2 FQNEAQ (reference sequence). V gave up 4 bases and J gave up 0 bases, with 10 bases separating them. The CDR3 runs 15 residues. The CDR3 loop is CASSSGELAKNIQYF. The CDR3 DNA follows: TGTGCCAGCAGCTCCGGAGAACTAGCCAAAAACATTCAGTACTTC.

The V call is TRBV6-1, the J call TRBJ2-1; no reliable D call. CDR3 size: 11 residues. The germline CDR1 and CDR2 sequences are MNHNS and SASEGT. V dropped 2 bases and J dropped 8 bases, with 4 bases sitting between them. CDR3 nucleotide sequence: TGTGCCAGCAGTGAAAGCCATGAGCAGTTCTTC. Amino acids: CASSESHEQFF.

This clonotype showed up just a few times. J is TRBJ2-7 and V is TRBV5-1; D gene uncertain. Trimming pared 7 bases from V and 4 bases from J, leaving 21 bases between. Germline CDR1 SGHRS, CDR2 YFSETQ. The CDR3 is 15 residues long. The DNA of the CDR3 is TGCGCCAGCTCCCCTCAGGCACCGGGCGAGTACGAGCAGTACTTC. As protein: CASSPQAPGEYEQYF. The whole variable domain, remainder taken from reference TRBV5-1 and TRBJ2-7, is KAGVTQTPRYLIKTRGQQVTLSCSPISGHRSVSWYQQTPGQGLQFLFEYFSETQRNKGNFPGRFSGRQFSNSRSEMNVSTLELGDSALYLCASSPQAPGEYEQYFGPGTRLTVT.

In regard to this clonotype: A much larger clone differs by one base, so this may be a read error. The rearrangement links TRBV20-1 to TRBJ2-2; 11 bases agree with TRBD2. The CDR3 totals 18 residues. Germline values: CDR1 DFQATT, CDR2 SNEGSKA (reference sequence). CDR3 bases: TGCTGTGCTAGGGGTTTAGTTACTAGCGGGAGTTACACCGGGGAGCTGTTTTTT. As protein: CCARGLVTSGSYTGELFF.

This clonotype has more than one count but fewer than ten. The chain couples TRBV7-2 to TRBJ2-1; no firm D call. This CDR3 has 15 residues. Trimming took off 1 base at V and 2 bases at J, with 9 bases between the two ends. CDR1 and CDR2 (germline): SGHTA, FQGNSA. The CDR3 bases are TGTGCCAGCAGCTTAGATTTGGTACCCTACAATGAGCAGTTCTTC. Its protein product is CASSLDLVPYNEQFF.

This clonotype was observed a handful of times. The CDR3 is CASSFRQGGGKLFF. The CDR3 nucleotides are TGTGCCAGCAGCTTCAGGCAGGGAGGGGGAAAACTGTTTTTT. The rearrangement joins TRBV5-5 to TRBJ1-4, with D perhaps TRBD1 (6 bases). Germline CDR1 and CDR2: SGHKS and YYEKEE (reference sequence). V was pared by 2 bases and J by 10 bases, with 15 bases between. The CDR3 sequence is 14 residues long.

This clonotype was recorded at least ten times. The chain couples TRBV18 to TRBJ2-1; D possibly uses TRBD1 or TRBD2 (5 bases each). The germline V and J ends were trimmed by 4 bases and 4 bases, with 14 bases remaining between them. The CDR3 spans 15 residues. Germline CDR1 and CDR2: KGHSH and LQKENI. Written as DNA, the CDR3 is TGTGCCAGCTCACTCCGGGACGGGACGTACAATGAGCAGTTCTTC. It translates to CASSLRDGTYNEQFF.

The table lists this clonotype with a few counts. The chain is built from TRBV6-2 or TRBV6-3 and TRBJ1-2, with D perhaps matching TRBD1 (5 bases). CDR3 length: 13 amino acids. Deletions cut 8 bases from V and 5 bases from J, with 15 bases between. The V gene's germline CDR1 is MNHEY and CDR2 SVGEGT. The CDR3 DNA reads TGTGCCAGCTTGAAGGACAAAGCGTATGGCTACACCTTC. This codes for CASLKDKAYGYTF.

This clonotype occurred a few times. CDR3 protein: CATSRDKGQANEQFF. Written as DNA, the CDR3 is TGTGCCACCAGCAGAGATAAAGGACAGGCAAATGAGCAGTTCTTC. This chain joins TRBV15 and TRBJ2-1; 7 nucleotides agree with TRBD1. The germline CDR1 and CDR2 sequences are LNHNV and YYDKDF (reference sequence). There are 15 residues in the CDR3. Trimming took 0 bases from V and 7 from J; bases not matched to a gene: 6.

V gene TRBV19 combines with J gene TRBJ2-3; D not resolved. Trimming took 11 bases from V and 0 from J, leaving 6 bases between them. Germline CDR1 and CDR2: LNHDA and SQIVND (reference sequence). CDR3 length: 11 amino acids. This CDR3 is CASGSTDTQYF. CDR3 bases: TGTGCCTCTGGGAGCACAGATACGCAGTATTTT.

J is TRBJ2-5 and V is TRBV6-1, with TRBD2 matching over 11 bases. The CDR3 extends over 15 amino acids. Germline lookup yields CDR1 MNHNS and CDR2 SASEGT. The V segment lost 6 bases and the J segment 2 bases; nucleotides outside the gene matches: 5. In nucleotides, the CDR3 is TGTGCCAGCAGGAGACTAGCGGGACGACAAGAGACCCAGTACTTC. Amino acid sequence: CASRRLAGRQETQYF.

This clonotype was seen a few times. The chain has TRBV29-1 and TRBJ2-5, with 8 nucleotides matching TRBD1. The CDR3 loop spans 13 amino acids. The V and J ends lost 6 bases and 4 bases, in that order; junction bases with no gene match: 7. Germline values: CDR1 SQVTM, CDR2 ANQGSEA. The CDR3 DNA reads TGCAGCGTGGGGACAGGTGGAGGAGAGACCCAGTACTTC. It specifies CSVGTGGGETQYF.

The genes are TRBV3-1 and TRBJ2-1, with D perhaps TRBD1 (6 bases). This CDR3 comprises 12 residues. CDR1 LGHDT and CDR2 YNNKEL come from the germline V gene (reference sequence). V gave up 5 bases and J gave up 15 bases, with 17 bases separating them. The CDR3 nucleotides read TGTGCCAGCAGCGGTCAGACAGGCGCGGTGTTCTTC. This translates into CASSGQTGAVFF.

V gene TRBV10-3 combines with J gene TRBJ2-7; 8 bases fit TRBD1. The CDR3 extends over 14 amino acids. Germline V gene lookup returns CDR1 ENHRY and CDR2 SYGVKD. Trimming at V came to 6 bases and at J to 2 bases, leaving 6 bases not matched to a gene. For the CDR3, the DNA is TGTGCCATCAGAGACGGACAGGGCACCTACGAGCAGTACTTC. Translating gives CAIRDGQGTYEQYF.

With regard to this clonotype: Its ends do not fully match the called genes, so a read error is possible. V usage is TRBV12-3 or TRBV12-4 and J usage is TRBJ2-3, with 9 bases lining up with TRBD1. This CDR3 comprises 15 residues. The CDR3 DNA reads as TGTGCCAGCAGTTTAACTACAGGGGGCACGGATACGCAGTATTTT. Its protein product is CASSLTTGGTDTQYF.

The sample holds many counts of this clonotype. The chain carries TRBV3-1 and TRBJ1-5; tentative D call: TRBD1 (5 bases). CDR1 and CDR2 from the germline V gene are LGHDT and YNNKEL (reference sequence). Trimming removed 6 bases at V and 2 bases at J, with 8 bases between. This CDR3 comprises 13 residues. The CDR3 coding sequence is TGTGCCAGCAGTCAGGGTGGCAATCAGCCCCAGCATTTT. Its protein product is CASSQGGNQPQHF.

The J gene is TRBJ2-5, the V gene TRBV28; no definite D call. Looked up from germline, CDR1 is MDHEN and CDR2 is SYDVKM. V lost 5 bases and J 2 bases, leaving 15 bases between the germline ends. This CDR3 region has 15 residues. The CDR3 DNA reads as TGTGCCAGCAGTGCCGTATTAGGTTCACAAGAGACCCAGTACTTC. Its protein is CASSAVLGSQETQYF.

The gene calls are TRBV10-1 and TRBJ2-1; TRBD2 agrees at 9 bases. This CDR3 spans 19 amino acids. Germline CDR1 WNHNN, CDR2 SYGVQD (reference sequence). J was trimmed by 3 bases and V by 1 base; bases with no gene match: 13. CDR3 sequence reads: CASSEYLSGRSPYYNEQFF. In DNA form, the CDR3 reads TGCGCCAGCAGTGAGTATCTCAGCGGGAGGTCTCCCTACTACAATGAGCAGTTCTTC.